In this sample, the clone carrying this T cell receptor (beta chain) turned up once. The table came from immunoSEQ multiplex PCR; TCRdb's copy has only in-frame clones and leaves some out. The sample includes 150,000 to 250,000 clones, approximately 83% of them seen just once. V was cut by 8 bases and J by 6 bases, with 11 bases left in between. CDR3 length equals 12 residues. Germline CDR1 is MDHEN and CDR2 is SYDVKM. The data were obtained in a study of blood T cell repertoires in COVID-19. The wider study: In each case, the material was cDNA or gDNA derived from T cells, B-cell-depleted T cells, or PBMCs.

Recovery meant two consecutive negative NP/OP PCR tests, professional clearance, or resolved symptoms. The chain joins TRBV28 to TRBJ2-1, with D possibly being TRBD1 (5 bases). This clonotype was sampled from a man aged 40-49 years who had recovered from COVID-19. The material sequenced was PBMCs or T cells enriched from blood (not recorded which). The CDR3 here is CASYDSFNEQFF. CDR3 nucleotide sequence: TGTGCCAGCTATGACAGTTTCAATGAGCAGTTCTTC.